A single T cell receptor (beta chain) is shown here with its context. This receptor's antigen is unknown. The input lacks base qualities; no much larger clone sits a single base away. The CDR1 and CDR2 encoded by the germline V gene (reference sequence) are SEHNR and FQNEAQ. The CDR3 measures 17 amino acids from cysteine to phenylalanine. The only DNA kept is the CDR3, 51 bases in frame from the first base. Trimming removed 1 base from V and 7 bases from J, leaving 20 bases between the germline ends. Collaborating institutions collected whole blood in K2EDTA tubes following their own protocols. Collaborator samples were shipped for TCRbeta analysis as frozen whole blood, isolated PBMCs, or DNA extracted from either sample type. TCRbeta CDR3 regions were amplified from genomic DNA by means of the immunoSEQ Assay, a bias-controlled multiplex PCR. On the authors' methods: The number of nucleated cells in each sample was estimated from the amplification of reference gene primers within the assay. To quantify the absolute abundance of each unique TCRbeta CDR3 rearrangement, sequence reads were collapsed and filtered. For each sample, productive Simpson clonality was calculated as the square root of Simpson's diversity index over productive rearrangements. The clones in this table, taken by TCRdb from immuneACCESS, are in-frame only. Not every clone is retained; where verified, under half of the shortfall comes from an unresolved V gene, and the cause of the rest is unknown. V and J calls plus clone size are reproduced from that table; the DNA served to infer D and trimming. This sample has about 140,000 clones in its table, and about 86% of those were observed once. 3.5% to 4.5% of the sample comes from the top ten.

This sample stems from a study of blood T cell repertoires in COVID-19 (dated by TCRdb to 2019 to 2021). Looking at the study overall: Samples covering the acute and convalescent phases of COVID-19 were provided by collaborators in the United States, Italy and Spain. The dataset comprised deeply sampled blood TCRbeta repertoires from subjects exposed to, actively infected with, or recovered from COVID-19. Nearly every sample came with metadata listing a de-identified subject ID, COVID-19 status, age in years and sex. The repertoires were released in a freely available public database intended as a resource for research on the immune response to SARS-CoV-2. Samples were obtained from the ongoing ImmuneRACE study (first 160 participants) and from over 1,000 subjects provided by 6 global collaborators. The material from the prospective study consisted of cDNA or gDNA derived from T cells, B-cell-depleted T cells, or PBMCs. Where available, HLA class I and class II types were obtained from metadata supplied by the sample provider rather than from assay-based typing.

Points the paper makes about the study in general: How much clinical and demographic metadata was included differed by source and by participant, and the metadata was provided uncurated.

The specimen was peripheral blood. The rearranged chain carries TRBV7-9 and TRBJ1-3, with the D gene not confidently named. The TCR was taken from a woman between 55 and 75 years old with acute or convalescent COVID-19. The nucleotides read TGTGCCAGCAGCTTAGAGTGGGCTGCACTCTGGAGGAACACCATATATTTT. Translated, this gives CASSLEWAALWRNTIYF. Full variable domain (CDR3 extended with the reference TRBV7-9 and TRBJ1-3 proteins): DTGVSQNPRHKITKRGQNVTFRCDPISEHNRLYWYRQTLGQGPEFLTYFQNEAQLEKSRLLSDRFSAERPKGSFSTLEIQRTEQGDSAMYLCASSLEWAALWRNTIYFGEGSWLTVV.